The next 26 T cell receptor beta chains were all read from a single sample in a study of blood T cell repertoires in COVID-19. Repertoires were generated with immunoSEQ multiplex PCR, while TCRdb's copy carries only in-frame clones and drops some. Of some 270,000 clones listed, about 80% are singletons. Source material: peripheral blood. These receptors all stem from a person aged 70 to 85 with COVID-19, enrolled during active disease.

V and J are TRBV6-5 and TRBJ1-3; no firm D call. From germline, CDR1 is MNHEY and CDR2 SVGAGI. The V end was cut by 4 bases, the J end by 2 bases, with 9 bases between. This CDR3 spans 14 amino acids. The chain's CDR3 is CASSSSGAGNTIYF. The CDR3 nucleotides are TGTGCCAGCAGTTCCTCGGGCGCTGGAAACACCATATATTTT.

The chain has TRBV30 and TRBJ2-1, with TRBD2 matching 8 bases. Germline values: CDR1 GTSNPN, CDR2 SVGIG (reference sequence). The CDR3 loop spans 18 amino acids. Unmatched junction bases numbered 10, after V lost 0 bases and J lost 0 bases. DNA of the CDR3: TGTGCCTGGAGTGTACGGGGGCGGGCGGGAGGCTCCTACAATGAGCAGTTCTTC. This gives the protein CAWSVRGRAGGSYNEQFF. Drawing the rest from reference TRBV30 and TRBJ2-1, the complete variable domain is SQTIHQWPATLVQPVGSPLSLECTVEGTSNPNLYWYRQAAGRGLQLLFYSVGIGQISSEVPQNLSASRPQDRQFILSSKKLLLSDSGFYLCAWSVRGRAGGSYNEQFFGPGTRLTVL.

The chain couples TRBV4-3 to TRBJ2-3; weak D call: TRBD2 (6 bases). Germline V gene sequence: CDR1 LGHNA, CDR2 YSLEER. V shed 0 bases and J shed 0 bases, with 13 bases lying between them. CDR3 length: 17 amino acids. The CDR3 DNA reads TGCGCCAGCAGCCAAGACGCAGCGGGTTCTAGCACAGATACGCAGTATTTT. This sequence encodes CASSQDAAGSSTDTQYF.

The V call is TRBV7-6, the J call TRBJ2-5, with 13 bases that match TRBD2. V shed 0 bases, J shed 4 bases, and the junction held 2 bases outside the gene matches. This CDR3 is 16 amino acids long. CDR1 and CDR2 (germline): SGHVS, FNYEAQ. CDR3 amino acids: CASSLAGLAGVETQYF. CDR3 bases: TGTGCCAGCAGCTTAGCCGGACTAGCGGGAGTAGAGACCCAGTACTTC.

By share, this clone ranks as medium-sized. This rearrangement joins TRBV5-5 to TRBJ2-7; 7 nucleotides line up with TRBD1. CDR1 is SGHKS, CDR2 YYEKEE, per germline (reference sequence). With V trimmed by 0 bases and J by 2 bases, 5 bases remained unmatched. CDR3 length: 15 residues. Here the CDR3 reads CASSLADTGAYEQYF. The CDR3 nucleotides read TGTGCCAGCAGCTTGGCCGATACAGGGGCCTACGAGCAGTACTTC.

This sequence joins TRBV7-2 and TRBJ2-3; weak D call: TRBD2 (7 bases). This CDR3 contains 15 residues. The V end lost 4 bases, the J end lost 5 bases, and 16 bases lay between the germline ends. Germline V gene data show CDR1 as SGHTA and CDR2 as FQGNSA. Here the CDR3 DNA reads TGTGCCAGCAGCTCTTTAGGGGGGGCCGGAGATACGCAGTATTTT. Translated: CASSSLGGAGDTQYF. Supplemented by reference TRBV7-2 and TRBJ2-3, the full variable domain reads GAGVSQSPSNKVTEKGKDVELRCDPISGHTALYWYRQSLGQGLEFLIYFQGNSAPDKSGLPSDRFSAERTGGSVSTLTIQRTQQEDSAVYLCASSSLGGAGDTQYFGPGTRLTVL.

The V and J genes are TRBV18 and TRBJ1-1, with 7 bases that match TRBD1. The ends lost 5 bases at V and 0 bases at J; junction bases unmatched: 6. The CDR3 spans 15 residues. Germline CDR1 and CDR2: KGHSH and LQKENI. CDR3 amino acids: CASSTTGAVNTEAFF. CDR3 DNA sequence: TGTGCCAGCTCAACTACAGGGGCGGTGAACACTGAAGCTTTCTTT.

The chain uses TRBV30 and TRBJ1-6; no clear D. The V gene's germline CDR1 is GTSNPN and CDR2 SVGIG (reference sequence). The CDR3 extends over 15 amino acids. Trimming shortened V by 2 bases and J by 4 bases, and 12 bases separated the two germline ends. CDR3 sequence reads: CAWSKEAGYNSPLHF. In nucleotides, the CDR3 is TGTGCCTGGAGTAAAGAAGCGGGGTATAATTCACCCCTCCACTTT.

The gene calls are TRBV2 and TRBJ1-1; D is uncertain. V was cut by 6 bases and J by 6 bases, with 14 bases left in between. Germline V gene data show CDR1 as SNHLY and CDR2 as FYNNEI. The CDR3 totals 13 residues. CDR3 sequence reads: CASRATTRAEAFF. In nucleotides, the CDR3 is TGTGCCAGCAGGGCAACAACGCGGGCTGAAGCTTTCTTT.

The DNA of the CDR3 is TGTGCCAGCAGCGACGGGGGCACAGATACGCAGTATTTT. Translating gives CASSDGGTDTQYF. This chain joins TRBV7-2 and TRBJ2-3; possibly TRBD2 for D (5 bases). V was trimmed by 5 bases and J by 1 base, leaving 7 bases between them. The CDR3 totals 13 residues. Germline V CDR1 and CDR2: SGHTA, FQGNSA.

The chain carries TRBV7-9 and TRBJ2-1, with TRBD1 identical over 7 bases. The CDR3 contains 16 residues. Germline loops: CDR1 SEHNR, CDR2 FQNEAQ (reference sequence). The V segment lost 4 bases and the J segment 5 bases; nucleotides outside the gene matches: 11. CDR3 residues: CASSSRLGTVDNEQFF. The CDR3 DNA sequence: TGTGCCAGCAGCTCACGGCTCGGGACAGTAGACAATGAGCAGTTCTTC.

The chain links TRBV2 to TRBJ1-2; 8 bases align to TRBD1. This CDR3 region has 12 residues. The germline V gene has CDR1 SNHLY and CDR2 FYNNEI. The junction had 4 bases not matched to a gene; V was cut back by 8 bases and J by 5 bases. The chain's CDR3 is CASGQGGYGYTF. The CDR3 bases are TGTGCCAGCGGACAGGGCGGGTATGGCTACACCTTC.

The chain links TRBV6-2 or TRBV6-3 to TRBJ2-5; 8 bases are shared with TRBD1. The V gene end was trimmed by 4 bases and the J gene end by 5 bases; junction bases not matched to a gene: 9. Germline V gene data show CDR1 as MNHEY and CDR2 as SVGEGT. CDR3 size: 15 residues. CDR3 residues: CASSWPTGVRETQYF. The CDR3 bases are TGTGCCAGCAGTTGGCCGACAGGGGTCCGGGAGACCCAGTACTTC.

The V and J genes are TRBV27 and TRBJ2-1, with D tentatively TRBD1 (6 bases). V was pared by 6 bases and J by 4 bases, with 16 bases between. The CDR3 extends over 15 amino acids. The germline V gene encodes CDR1 MNHEY and CDR2 SMNVEV (reference sequence). The CDR3, as DNA: TGTGCCAGCAGCTTAAGACGGGACATTTACAATGAGCAGTTCTTC. Its protein is CASSLRRDIYNEQFF.

V gene TRBV11-2 combines with J gene TRBJ1-5; 7 positions agree with TRBD1. Germline-derived CDR1 and CDR2 are SGHAT and FQNNGV. Unmatched junction bases numbered 8, after V lost 5 bases and J lost 4 bases. CDR3 size: 15 residues. CDR3 nucleotide sequence: TGTGCCAGCAGCCCAAACAGGGGTGGTAATCAGCCCCAGCATTTT. Translating it yields CASSPNRGGNQPQHF.

This chain uses TRBV5-1 with TRBJ1-1; D not resolved. V was clipped by 4 bases and J by 0 bases, with 13 bases between them. CDR1 is SGHRS and CDR2 is YFSETQ in the germline V gene. CDR3 size: 15 residues. CDR3 sequence: CASSPSSELNTEAFF. CDR3 nucleotide sequence: TGCGCCAGCAGCCCTAGCTCGGAACTGAACACTGAAGCTTTCTTT.

The gene calls are TRBV11-1 and TRBJ2-3; TRBD2 is a possible D gene (6 bases). This CDR3 region has 16 residues. Germline V gene sequence: CDR1 SGHAT, CDR2 FQDESV (reference sequence). Trimming pared 4 bases from V and 2 bases from J, leaving 16 bases between. The CDR3 nucleotides read TGTGCCAGCAGCTCCGGGACTGGGTCCAACACAGATACGCAGTATTTT. It is translated as CASSSGTGSNTDTQYF.

This chain joins TRBV4-3 and TRBJ2-2, with 7 bases matching TRBD2. Germline trimming cut 4 bases from V and 5 bases from J; bases unmatched to any gene: 7. The CDR3 covers 15 residues. Germline V gene data show CDR1 as LGHNA and CDR2 as YSLEER. The CDR3 DNA follows: TGCGCCAGCAGCCCACAACTAGCGACGACCGGGGAGCTGTTTTTT. The encoded protein is CASSPQLATTGELFF.

The V call is TRBV11-1, the J call TRBJ2-7, with D possibly matching TRBD2 (6 bases). The CDR3 totals 15 residues. CDR1 SGHAT and CDR2 FQDESV come from the germline V gene (reference sequence). V lost 2 bases and J 6 bases, leaving 17 bases between the germline ends. The CDR3 protein is CASSLRQGGRFEQYF. In nucleotides, the CDR3 is TGTGCCAGCAGCTTACGTCAGGGAGGTAGGTTCGAGCAGTACTTC.

CDR3 in DNA: TGTGCCAGCAGACTAGCGGGAGTGGAGACCCAGTACTTC. Translation gives CASRLAGVETQYF. The V and J genes are TRBV27 and TRBJ2-5; the match to TRBD2 covers 11 bases. The junction had 2 bases not matched to a gene; V was cut back by 6 bases and J by 5 bases. This CDR3 is 13 amino acids long. The germline V gene encodes CDR1 MNHEY and CDR2 SMNVEV (reference sequence).

V is TRBV21-1 and J is TRBJ1-4. TRBV21-1 is shown as a pseudogene. This CDR3 is 17 amino acids long. The CDR3 bases are TGTGCCAGCAGCAAATCGAGTTGCGTCAGGGAGGATGAAAAACTGTTTTTT. Protein: CASSKSSCVREDEKLFF.

In this sample, this clone turned up once. The V call is TRBV9, the J call TRBJ1-2; a weak D match, TRBD1 (5 bases). CDR1 and CDR2 from the germline V gene are SGDLS and YYNGEE. The CDR3 is made up of 15 amino acids. V lost 2 bases to trimming and J lost 2 bases, with 13 bases between them. The CDR3 region is CASSVGRAGNYGYTF. The CDR3 coding sequence is TGTGCCAGCAGCGTGGGAAGGGCAGGGAACTATGGCTACACCTTC.

V and J are TRBV10-3 and TRBJ2-1; D call uncertain. Germline V CDR1 and CDR2: ENHRY, SYGVKD. This CDR3 contains 12 residues. V dropped 5 bases and J dropped 4 bases, with 6 bases sitting between them. The CDR3 here is CAISKTYNEQFF. CDR3 coding DNA: TGTGCCATCAGTAAAACTTACAATGAGCAGTTCTTC.

The table lists this clone with a count of one. V and J are TRBV23-1 and TRBJ2-3; D gene uncertain. TRBV23-1 is annotated as an ORF whose role is uncertain. Trimming took 6 bases from V and 7 from J, leaving 32 bases between them. The CDR3 has 19 amino acids. The CDR3 DNA reads as TGCGCCAGCAGCCCCCCTGGCCTCGACTCGTCCTTTATTCGAAATACGCAGTATTTT. This gives the protein CASSPPGLDSSFIRNTQYF.

The V and J genes are TRBV6-5 and TRBJ2-7, with D maybe TRBD2 (5 bases). Germline values: CDR1 MNHEY, CDR2 SVGAGI. The CDR3 sequence is 12 residues long. The V end was cut by 7 bases, the J end by 5 bases, with 12 bases between. In DNA form, the CDR3 reads TGTGCCAGCATGGCTAGCAGCCACGAGCAGTACTTC. It is translated as CASMASSHEQYF.

The chain has TRBV4-1 and TRBJ1-4; 7 positions agree with TRBD1. The CDR3 sequence is 18 residues long. The germline gives CDR1 MGHRA, CDR2 YSYEKL. V lost 0 bases and J lost 6; bases outside the gene matches: 13. This chain's CDR3 is CASSQDSLGGGFYEKLFF. For the CDR3, the DNA is TGCGCCAGCAGCCAAGATAGTCTAGGGGGCGGTTTCTATGAAAAACTGTTTTTT.